The source of this TCR beta chain is a study of blood T cell repertoires in COVID-19. About the study: Acute and convalescent COVID-19 samples came from the United States, Italy and Spain. Nucleic acid was either cDNA or gDNA, and it came from T cells, B-cell-depleted T cells, or PBMCs.

Germline CDR1 reads LNHNV; CDR2 reads YYDKDF (reference sequence). The CDR3 covers 13 residues. V gave up 5 bases and J gave up 5 bases, with 10 bases separating them. As processed by the authors: From reference gene primer amplification, estimates of nucleated cell counts were derived. TCRdb keeps only in-frame clones here, not all; method: immunoSEQ multiplex PCR. V, J and clone size derive from that table, while D and trimming were established from the DNA sequence. The sample contains 150,000 to 200,000 clones, around four fifths of which appear only once. The chain combines TRBV15 with TRBJ2-1, with D possibly being TRBD1 (5 bases). This sequence originates from a woman in her 70s with COVID-19, enrolled during active disease. Sequencing input: peripheral blood. This chain's CDR3 is CATSGDSHNEQFF. DNA for the CDR3: TGTGCCACCAGCGGTGACAGCCACAATGAGCAGTTCTTC.